This TCR beta chain was identified during a study of B cell selection in AIRE deficiency (dated 2019 in TCRdb). Study-wide context: A comparison of TCRbeta repertoires of sorted blood CD4+ conventional T cells and regulatory T cells was made between AIRE-deficient patients and healthy controls. The TCR-sequenced cohort comprised about 5 AIRE-deficient APECED patients and about 5 healthy control donors. The paper's findings and limits, for the study overall: In terms of TCRBV gene usage, CDR3 length and TCR diversity, Tconv and Treg cells from AIRE-deficient patients looked similar to Tconv and Treg cells from healthy donors. Only TCRbeta chains were sequenced, and about 36% of shared healthy-donor Treg sequences were also present in healthy Tconv cells, possibly due to differing TCRalpha chains. Of 3,000 to 4,000 shared Treg TCRbeta sequences, roughly 32% were shared only among healthy donors and 8% to 10% only among patients, suggesting less efficient Treg selection without AIRE. About a third of the Treg TCRbeta sequences shared among healthy donors were detected in patient Tconv cells, suggesting that Treg-biased clones are diverted into the Tconv compartment. Shared Treg sequences had shorter CDR3s, which reflects a bias toward rearrangements containing few non-templated nucleotide insertions.

For this chain, trimming is 5 bases at the V end and 3 bases at the J end, and the number of junction bases without a gene match is 6. From the cysteine through the phenylalanine, the CDR3 covers 15 amino acids. The sequence is cut down to CDR3 DNA, 45 bases in frame from base 1. CDR1 and CDR2 (MDHEN, SYDVKM) derive from the germline V gene. TCRbeta chain sequencing was performed with the immunoSEQ platform. Under the source paper's analysis protocol: When conventional T cell repertoires were pooled, patients gave about 1.2x10^5 distinct in-frame TCRbeta sequences, while healthy donors gave some 130,000. Treg TCRbeta sequences found in two or more individuals were classed as public, and these public Treg TCRbeta sequences were then looked for in Tconv repertoires. Group differences were tested with Mann-Whitney U tests and Bonferroni-Dunn correction in GraphPad Prism 7.03. This is the immuneACCESS table as TCRdb keeps it, with only in-frame sequences that have V and J called. A part of the clones is gone; compared with another copy, unresolved V genes explain less than half, and the rest is unexplained. The V and J calls and clone size come from that table; D and trimming were worked out from the DNA. The sample records over 20,000 clones, about 97% of which are singletons. Together, the top ten hold 0.3% of the sample.

CD4+CD127+ cells were sorted as the conventional CD4 T cell population. The AIRE-deficient patients had APECED syndrome. A FACSAria flow cytometer was used to sort the Tconv and Treg cells intended for TCRbeta sequencing. The sorted cells were collected in 5-ml round-bottom polystyrene tubes, and the dry cell pellets were frozen at -80 degrees C prior to sequencing. Remarks on this clone: There is no known antigen for this receptor. Base qualities are not provided; no much larger clone lies one nucleotide away.

This sequence was found in a human donor with AIRE deficiency. The chain links TRBV28 with TRBJ1-1; 10 central nucleotides agree with TRBD1. Sequenced sample: conventional CD4+ T cells sorted from PBMCs. The DNA sequence is given as TGTGCCAGCAGTCAACCGGGACAGGGGTACACTGAAGCTTTCTTT. This codes for CASSQPGQGYTEAFF.